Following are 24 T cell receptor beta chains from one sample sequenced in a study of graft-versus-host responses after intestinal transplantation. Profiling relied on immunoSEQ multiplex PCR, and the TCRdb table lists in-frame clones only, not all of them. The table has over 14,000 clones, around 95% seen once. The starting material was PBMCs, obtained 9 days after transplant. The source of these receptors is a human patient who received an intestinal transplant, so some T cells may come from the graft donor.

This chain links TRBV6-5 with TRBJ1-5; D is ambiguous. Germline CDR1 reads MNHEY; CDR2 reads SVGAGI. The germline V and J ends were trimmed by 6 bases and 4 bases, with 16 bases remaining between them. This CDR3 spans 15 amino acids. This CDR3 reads CASSRHGVANQPQHF. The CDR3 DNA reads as TGTGCCAGCAGCCGTCATGGGGTGGCAAATCAGCCCCAGCATTTT.

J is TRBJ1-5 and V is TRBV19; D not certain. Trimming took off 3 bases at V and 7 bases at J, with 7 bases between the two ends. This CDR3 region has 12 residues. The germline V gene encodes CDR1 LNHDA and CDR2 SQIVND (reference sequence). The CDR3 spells CASSIGPQPQHF. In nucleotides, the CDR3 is TGTGCCAGTAGTATTGGTCCCCAGCCCCAGCATTTT. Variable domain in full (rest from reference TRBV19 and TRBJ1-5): DGGITQSPKYLFRKEGQNVTLSCEQNLNHDAMYWYRQDPGQGLRLIYYSQIVNDFQKGDIAEGYSVSREKKESFPLTVTSAQKNPTAFYLCASSIGPQPQHFGDGTRLSIL.

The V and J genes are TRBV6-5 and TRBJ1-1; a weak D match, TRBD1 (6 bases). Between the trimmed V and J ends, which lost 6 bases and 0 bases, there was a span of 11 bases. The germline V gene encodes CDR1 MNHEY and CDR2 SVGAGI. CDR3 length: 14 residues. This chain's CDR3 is CASSRQVMNTEAFF. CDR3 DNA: TGTGCCAGCAGCAGACAGGTTATGAACACTGAAGCTTTCTTT.

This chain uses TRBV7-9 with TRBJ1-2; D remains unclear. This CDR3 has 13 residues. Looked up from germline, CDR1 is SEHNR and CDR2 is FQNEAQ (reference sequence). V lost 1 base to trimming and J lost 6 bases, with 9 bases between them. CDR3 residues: CASSLDLSHGYTF. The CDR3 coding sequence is TGTGCCAGCAGCTTAGATCTCTCCCATGGCTACACCTTC.

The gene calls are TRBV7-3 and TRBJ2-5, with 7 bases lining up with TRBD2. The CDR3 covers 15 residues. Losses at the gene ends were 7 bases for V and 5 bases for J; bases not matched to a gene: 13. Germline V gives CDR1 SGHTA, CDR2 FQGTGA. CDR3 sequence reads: CASTLSGGTRETQYF. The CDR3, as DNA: TGTGCCAGCACCCTCTCCGGGGGGACGCGGGAGACCCAGTACTTC.

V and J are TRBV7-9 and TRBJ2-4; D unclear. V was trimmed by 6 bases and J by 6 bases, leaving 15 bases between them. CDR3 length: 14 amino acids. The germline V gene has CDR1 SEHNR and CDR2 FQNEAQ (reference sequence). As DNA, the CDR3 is TGTGCCAGCAGTTCCCCTACAGACACAAACATTCAGTACTTC. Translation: CASSSPTDTNIQYF.

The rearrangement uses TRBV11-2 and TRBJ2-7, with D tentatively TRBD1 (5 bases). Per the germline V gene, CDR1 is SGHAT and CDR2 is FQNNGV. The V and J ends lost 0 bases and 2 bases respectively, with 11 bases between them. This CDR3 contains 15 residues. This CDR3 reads CASSLEPTVTYEQYF. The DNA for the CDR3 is TGTGCCAGCAGCTTAGAACCGACAGTGACCTACGAGCAGTACTTC.

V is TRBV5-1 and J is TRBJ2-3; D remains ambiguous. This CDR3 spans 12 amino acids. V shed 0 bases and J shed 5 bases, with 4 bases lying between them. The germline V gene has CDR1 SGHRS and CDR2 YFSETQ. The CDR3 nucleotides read TGCGCCAGCAGCTTGGAAGTAGATACGCAGTATTTT. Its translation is CASSLEVDTQYF.

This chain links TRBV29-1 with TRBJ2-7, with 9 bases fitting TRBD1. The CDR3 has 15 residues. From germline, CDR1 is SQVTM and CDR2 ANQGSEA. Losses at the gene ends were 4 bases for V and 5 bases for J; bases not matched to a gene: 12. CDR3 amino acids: CSVVSPGQGIHEQYF. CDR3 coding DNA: TGCAGCGTTGTTTCGCCGGGACAGGGAATCCACGAGCAGTACTTC.

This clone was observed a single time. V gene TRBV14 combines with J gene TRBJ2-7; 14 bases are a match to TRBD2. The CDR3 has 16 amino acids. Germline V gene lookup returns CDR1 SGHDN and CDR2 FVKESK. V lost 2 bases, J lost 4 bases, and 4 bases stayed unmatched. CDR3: CASSQTGTSGSYEQYF. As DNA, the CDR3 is TGTGCCAGCAGCCAAACAGGGACTAGCGGGAGTTACGAGCAGTACTTC. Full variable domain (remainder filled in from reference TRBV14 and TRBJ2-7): EAGVTQFPSHSVIEKGQTVTLRCDPISGHDNLYWYRRVMGKEIKFLLHFVKESKQDESGMPNNRFLAERTGGTYSTLKVQPAELEDSGVYFCASSQTGTSGSYEQYFGPGTRLTVT.

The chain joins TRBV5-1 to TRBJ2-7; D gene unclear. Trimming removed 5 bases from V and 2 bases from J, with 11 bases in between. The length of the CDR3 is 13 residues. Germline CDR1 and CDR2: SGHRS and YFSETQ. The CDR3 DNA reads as TGCGCCAGCAGGTACGGAAAGGCCTACGAGCAGTACTTC. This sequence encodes CASRYGKAYEQYF.

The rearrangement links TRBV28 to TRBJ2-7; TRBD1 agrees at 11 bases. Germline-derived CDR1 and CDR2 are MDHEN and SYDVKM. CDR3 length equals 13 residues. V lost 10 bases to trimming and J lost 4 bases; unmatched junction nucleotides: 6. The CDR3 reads CAIAGQGGYEQYF. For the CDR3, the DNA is TGTGCCATCGCGGGACAGGGGGGATACGAGCAGTACTTC.

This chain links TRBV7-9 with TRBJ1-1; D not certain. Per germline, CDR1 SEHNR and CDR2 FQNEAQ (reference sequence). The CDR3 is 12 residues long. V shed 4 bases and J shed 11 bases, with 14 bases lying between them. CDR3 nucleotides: TGTGCCAGCAGCTCACTCACCCCATTGGCTTTCTTT. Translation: CASSSLTPLAFF.

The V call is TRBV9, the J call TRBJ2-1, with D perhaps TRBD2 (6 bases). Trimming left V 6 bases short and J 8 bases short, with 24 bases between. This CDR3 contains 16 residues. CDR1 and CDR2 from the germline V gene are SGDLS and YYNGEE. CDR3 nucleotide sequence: TGTGCCAGCACCCCAGGATGGGGGGTGAGTCAAGATGAGCAGTTCTTC. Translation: CASTPGWGVSQDEQFF.

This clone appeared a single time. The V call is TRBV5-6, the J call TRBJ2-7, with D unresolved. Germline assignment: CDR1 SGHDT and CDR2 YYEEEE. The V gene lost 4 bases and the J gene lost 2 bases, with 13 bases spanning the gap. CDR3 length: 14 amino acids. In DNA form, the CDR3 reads TGTGCCAGCAGCATGGGTGGCAGCACCTACGAGCAGTACTTC. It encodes CASSMGGSTYEQYF.

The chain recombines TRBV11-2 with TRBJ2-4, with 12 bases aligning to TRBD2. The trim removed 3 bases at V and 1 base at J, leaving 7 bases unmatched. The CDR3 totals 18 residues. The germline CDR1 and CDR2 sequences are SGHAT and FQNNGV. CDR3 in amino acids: CASSFYLAGGTAKNIQYF. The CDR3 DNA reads TGTGCCAGCAGCTTTTATCTAGCGGGAGGGACGGCCAAAAACATTCAGTACTTC.

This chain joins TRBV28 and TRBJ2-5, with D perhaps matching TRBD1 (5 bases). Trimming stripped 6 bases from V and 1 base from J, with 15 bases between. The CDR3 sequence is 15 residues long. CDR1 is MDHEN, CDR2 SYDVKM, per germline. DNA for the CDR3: TGTGCCAGCAGGCCCCTTGACAGTATCCAAGAGACCCAGTACTTC. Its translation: CASRPLDSIQETQYF.

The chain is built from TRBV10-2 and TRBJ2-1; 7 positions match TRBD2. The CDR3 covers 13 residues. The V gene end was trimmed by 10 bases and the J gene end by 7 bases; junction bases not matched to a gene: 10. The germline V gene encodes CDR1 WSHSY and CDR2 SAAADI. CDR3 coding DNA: TGCGCCACCGCACCGGGAGGAAGGAATGAGCAGTTCTTC. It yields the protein CATAPGGRNEQFF.

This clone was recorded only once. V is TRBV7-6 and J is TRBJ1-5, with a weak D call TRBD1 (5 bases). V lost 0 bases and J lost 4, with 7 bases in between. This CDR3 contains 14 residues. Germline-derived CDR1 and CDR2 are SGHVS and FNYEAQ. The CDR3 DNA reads TGTGCCAGCAGCTTAGCCCCAGGGAATCAGCCCCAGCATTTT. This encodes CASSLAPGNQPQHF.

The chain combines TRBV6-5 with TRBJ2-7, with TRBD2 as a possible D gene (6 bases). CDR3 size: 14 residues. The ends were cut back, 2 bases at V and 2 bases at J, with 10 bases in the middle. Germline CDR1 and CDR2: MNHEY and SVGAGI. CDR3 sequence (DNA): TGTGCCAGCAGTTACGCGCCGGGAGCCTACGAGCAGTACTTC. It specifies CASSYAPGAYEQYF.

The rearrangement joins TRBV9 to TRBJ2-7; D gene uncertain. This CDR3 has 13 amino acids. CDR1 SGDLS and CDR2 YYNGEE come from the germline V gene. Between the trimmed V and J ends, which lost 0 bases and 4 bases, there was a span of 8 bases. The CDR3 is CASSVDMGYEQYF. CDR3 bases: TGTGCCAGCAGCGTAGACATGGGGTACGAGCAGTACTTC.

CDR3 coding DNA: TGTGCCAGCCGCCAGGGACCGAACACTGAAGCTTTCTTT. Translated, it gives CASRQGPNTEAFF. The chain links TRBV27 to TRBJ1-1, with D perhaps matching TRBD1 (5 bases). The CDR3 loop spans 13 amino acids. V was clipped by 8 bases and J by 1 base, with 11 bases between them. CDR1 is MNHEY and CDR2 is SMNVEV in the germline V gene (reference sequence).

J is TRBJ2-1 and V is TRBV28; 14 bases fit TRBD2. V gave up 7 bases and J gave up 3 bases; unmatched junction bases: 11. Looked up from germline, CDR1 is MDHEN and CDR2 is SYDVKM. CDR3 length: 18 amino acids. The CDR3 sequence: CASKSGTSGRGSYNEQFF. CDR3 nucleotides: TGTGCCAGCAAATCGGGGACTAGCGGGAGAGGGAGCTACAATGAGCAGTTCTTC. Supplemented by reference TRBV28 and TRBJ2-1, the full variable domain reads DVKVTQSSRYLVKRTGEKVFLECVQDMDHENMFWYRQDPGLGLRLIYFSYDVKMKEKGDIPEGYSVSREKKERFSLILESASTNQTSMYLCASKSGTSGRGSYNEQFFGPGTRLTVL.

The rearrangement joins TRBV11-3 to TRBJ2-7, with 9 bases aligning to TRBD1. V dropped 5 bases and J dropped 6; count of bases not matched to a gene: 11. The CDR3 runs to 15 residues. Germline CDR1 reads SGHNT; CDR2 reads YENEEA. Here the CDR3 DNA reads TGTGCCAGCAGCCCTCGTACGGGACAGGGTTTCGAGCAGTACTTC. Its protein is CASSPRTGQGFEQYF.